Listed below are T cell receptor beta chains from one sample, sequenced in a study of cytomegalovirus exposure and HLA in healthy donors. The assay was immunoSEQ multiplex PCR, and TCRdb's table has in-frame clones only and misses some. The sample shows 120,000 or so clones, roughly 80% of them seen only once. Sequencing was performed on PBMCs. The receptors shown here come from a female donor in good health and CMV-seronegative. Each CDR3 is given with its conserved first and last residue. A D gene is named only where the DNA matches it firmly. A clone size is listed for some rows: how often the clone was seen (once, few, many), or a class if it is expanded.

clone size	D gene	V gene	J gene	CDR3 DNA	CDR3 protein
-	-	TRBV13	TRBJ1-3	TGTGCCAGCAGCCGGAGGGCAGCGGAATCTGGAAACACCATATATTTT	CASSRRAAESGNTIYF
-	-	TRBV7-3	TRBJ1-4	TGTGCCAGCAGCCGGGACTCACCGAATGAAAAACTGTTTTTT	CASSRDSPNEKLFF
-	TRBD1	TRBV9	TRBJ1-6	TGTGCCAGCAGCGCAGCACAGGGGAGAAATTCACCCCTCCACTTT	CASSAAQGRNSPLHF
-	-	TRBV28	TRBJ2-7	TGTGCCAGCAGGCCCTTGACACCCTACGAGCAGTACTTC	CASRPLTPYEQYF
-	-	TRBV7-9	TRBJ2-7	TGTGCCAGCAGCTTGAGCTACTCCTACGAGCAGTACTTC	CASSLSYSYEQYF
-	-	TRBV5-4	TRBJ1-3	TGTGCCAGCAGCTTGGGAGGACAGGGAAACACCATATATTTT	CASSLGGQGNTIYF
-	-	TRBV7-9	TRBJ1-1	TGTGCCAGCAGCCCCGCGGGCTCGAACGCTGAAGCTTTCTTT	CASSPAGSNAEAFF
-	-	TRBV29-1	TRBJ1-2	TGCAGCGTTGATAAGGGGCTTGGCTACACCTTC	CSVDKGLGYTF
-	-	TRBV5-4	TRBJ2-7	TGTGCCAGCAGCTTTGTGGAGGGCCCAGACGAGCAGTACTTC	CASSFVEGPDEQYF
once	-	TRBV9	TRBJ2-3	TGTGCCAGCAGCCCCCTCCCCCCTCCCGGGTCCGCAGATACGCAGTATTTT	CASSPLPPPGSADTQYF
-	-	TRBV6-5	TRBJ2-1	TGTGCCAGCAGGGGCCGTAGCTCCTACAATGAGCAGTTCTTC	CASRGRSSYNEQFF
few	-	TRBV27	TRBJ1-1	TGTGCCAGCAGTCCCTCAATTGGGGGGACTGAAGCTTTCTTT	CASSPSIGGTEAFF
-	-	TRBV6-5	TRBJ2-3	TGTGCCAGCAGGGGTGACTACTCCACAGATACGCAGTATTTT	CASRGDYSTDTQYF
-	-	TRBV7-2	TRBJ2-7	TGTGCCAGCAGGCGGGTCGGGCAGGGGATAGAGCAGTACTTC	CASRRVGQGIEQYF
-	TRBD1	TRBV6-1	TRBJ2-3	TGTGCCAGCAGTGTTTCTCAGGGGGCTAGCACAGATACGCAGTATTTT	CASSVSQGASTDTQYF
-	-	TRBV27	TRBJ1-1	TGTGCCAGCAGTCCTCGACAGGACTCCACTGAAGCTTTCTTT	CASSPRQDSTEAFF
-	-	TRBV5-6	TRBJ1-4	TGTGCCAGCAGCCATTTCACAGGGAATAATGAAAAACTGTTTTTT	CASSHFTGNNEKLFF
-	-	TRBV28	TRBJ2-7	TGTGCCAGCAGTCCCTCCGGGGGCTACGAGCAGTACTTC	CASSPSGGYEQYF
once	TRBD2	TRBV29-1	TRBJ2-5	TGCAGCGCCGGCACCATCACGGGGGGGCGCGTTGGGGAGACCCAGTACTTC	CSAGTITGGRVGETQYF
-	TRBD2	TRBV7-3	TRBJ2-7	TGTGCCAGCAGCAACCCCGGACTAGCGGGAGGGAAGGGAGAGCAGTACTTC	CASSNPGLAGGKGEQYF
-	-	TRBV6-1	TRBJ1-6	TGTGCCAGCAGTCTGGCATATAATTCACCCCTCCACTTT	CASSLAYNSPLHF
-	TRBD1	TRBV27	TRBJ1-5	TGTGCCAGCGCTCGGCTGACAGGGGTAAGTCAGCCCCAGCATTTT	CASARLTGVSQPQHF
-	TRBD2	TRBV19	TRBJ2-2	TGTGCCAGTAGTACCTTTAGCGGGAGGACCCTTTCGAACACCGGGGAGCTGTTTTTT	CASSTFSGRTLSNTGELFF
-	-	TRBV18	TRBJ2-1	TGTGCCAGCTCACCAGCGGCAGGGTCTACCTTATATGAGCAGTTCTTC	CASSPAAGSTLYEQFF
-	-	TRBV4-1	TRBJ1-1	TGCGCCAGCAGCCACCAGACGGGCACTGAAGCTTTCTTT	CASSHQTGTEAFF
-	-	TRBV4-2	TRBJ2-1	TGTGCCAGCAGCCAAGCAAGGGGGGGCAATGAGCAGTTCTTC	CASSQARGGNEQFF
-	TRBD2	TRBV7-8	TRBJ2-7	TGTGCCAGCAGCTTAGGACTAGCGGGCAGCTACGAGCAGTACTTC	CASSLGLAGSYEQYF
-	-	TRBV30	TRBJ2-5	TGTGCCTGGAGTGTGGGTAGCAAGGAGACCCAGTACTTC	CAWSVGSKETQYF
once	-	TRBV5-1	TRBJ1-3	TGCGCCAGCAGCCCACAGGGCGTTGGAAACACCATATATTTT	CASSPQGVGNTIYF
few	-	TRBV9	TRBJ1-3	TGTGCCAGCAGCGTAGGAGGGCAGAAGGGAAACACCATATATTTT	CASSVGGQKGNTIYF
once	-	TRBV30	TRBJ1-3	TGTGCCTGGAGGGAAGATCGGGGGTACTACTCTGGAAACACCATATATTTT	CAWREDRGYYSGNTIYF
-	TRBD1	TRBV19	TRBJ1-2	TGTGCCAGTAGTACGACAGGGTGGCGAGGCTACACCTTC	CASSTTGWRGYTF
-	-	TRBV15	TRBJ1-5	TGTGCCACCAGCAGAGGCGGTAGCAATCAGCCCCAGCATTTT	CATSRGGSNQPQHF
-	TRBD2	TRBV25-1	TRBJ2-1	TGTGCCAGCAGGGGAGCGGGAGAGAGCTCCTACAATGAGCAGTTCTTC	CASRGAGESSYNEQFF
few	-	TRBV30	TRBJ1-2	TGTGTCTCCCAGTCCCCCGGCGGCTATGGCTACACCTTC	CVSQSPGGYGYTF
-	TRBD1	TRBV4-1	TRBJ2-6	TGCGCCAGCAGCATTCCCGGGACAGGGAACGGCCTGACTTTC	CASSIPGTGNGLTF
-	-	TRBV29-1	TRBJ1-1	TGCAGCGTTGGGGGGGACACTGAAGCTTTCTTT	CSVGGDTEAFF
once	-	TRBV7-9	TRBJ2-7	TGTGCCAGCAGCTTAGAGGGACTTTACGAGCAGTACTTC	CASSLEGLYEQYF
-	TRBD1	TRBV7-9	TRBJ1-5	TGTGCCAGCAGCCCATTAGGACAGGGGAAAAATCAGCCCCAGCATTTT	CASSPLGQGKNQPQHF
-	-	TRBV7-9	TRBJ2-2	TGTGCCAGCAGCCAGGTCACGGGGGAGCTGTTTTTT	CASSQVTGELFF
-	-	TRBV6-6	TRBJ1-2	TGTGCCAGCAGTTTGCCGACGGGGGGGGATGGCTACACCTTC	CASSLPTGGDGYTF
-	-	TRBV30	TRBJ2-2	TGTGCCTGGAGTGTTGTTCGGGGCACCGGGGAGCTGTTTTTT	CAWSVVRGTGELFF
once	TRBD2	TRBV5-1	TRBJ2-5	TGCGCCAGCAGCTTTGGGCCCCCCCTAGCGGGAATCGTGGAGACCCAGTACTTC	CASSFGPPLAGIVETQYF
-	TRBD2	TRBV5-4	TRBJ2-2	TGTGCCAGCAGCCGACTAGCGGGAGATTGGACCGGGGAGCTGTTTTTT	CASSRLAGDWTGELFF
-	TRBD1	TRBV2	TRBJ2-2	TGTGCCAGCAGCAGTCAGGGGGCCAACACCGGGGAGCTGTTTTTT	CASSSQGANTGELFF
once	TRBD2	TRBV9	TRBJ2-3	TGTGCCAGCAGCGTTCTAGCGGGGAACACAGATACGCAGTATTTT	CASSVLAGNTDTQYF
-	-	TRBV30	TRBJ2-3	TGTGCCTGGAGTGTCGGCGGCGATACGCAGTATTTT	CAWSVGGDTQYF
-	-	TRBV2	TRBJ1-3	TGTGCCAGCAGTGACACCCACGCGGTAAGGCCTGGAAACACCATATATTTT	CASSDTHAVRPGNTIYF
few	TRBD1	TRBV13	TRBJ2-5	TGTGCCAGCAGCCCCCGGACAGGTGAAGAGACCCAGTACTTC	CASSPRTGEETQYF
-	TRBD1	TRBV28	TRBJ1-2	TGTGCCAGCAGCACAGGGGGTAACTATGGCTACACCTTC	CASSTGGNYGYTF
-	TRBD2	TRBV7-2	TRBJ2-3	TGTGCCAGCAGCCCATTGCCTAGCGGGGCCCGGTCAAGAGATACGCAGTATTTT	CASSPLPSGARSRDTQYF
-	-	TRBV25-1	TRBJ2-1	TGTGCCAGCAGTGAATTTTTTGTCCAGGGGACCCGGAATGAGCAGTTCTTC	CASSEFFVQGTRNEQFF
-	-	TRBV10-3	TRBJ1-6	TGTGCCATCCGGACAGAATATAATTCACCCCTCCACTTT	CAIRTEYNSPLHF
-	TRBD2	TRBV5-1	TRBJ2-3	TGCGCCAGCAGCTTGGTTCCCGGACTAGCGGCAGATACGCAGTATTTT	CASSLVPGLAADTQYF